Described below is a single TCR beta chain sequence and its context. In the original workflow: Counts of nucleated cells, estimated from reference gene primer amplification, were obtained. TCRdb keeps only in-frame clones here, not all; method: immunoSEQ multiplex PCR. V, J and clone size reflect that table, while D and trimming were determined from the DNA. Of 130,000 or so clones listed, approximately 84% are singletons. This entry is derived from a study of blood T cell repertoires in COVID-19. Across the study: Donors in the United States, Italy and Spain gave samples during acute or convalescent COVID-19. PBMCs, B-cell-depleted T cells, or T cells were the source of the cDNA or gDNA that made up the material.

Trimming left V 10 bases short and J 0 bases short, with 13 bases between. This CDR3 region has 14 residues. The germline V gene encodes CDR1 MNHNY and CDR2 SVGAGI (reference sequence). The chain links TRBV6-6 to TRBJ2-1; D gene unclear. The source of this sequence is a woman at least 80 years old with acute or convalescent COVID-19. The sequenced sample was peripheral blood. DNA of the CDR3: TGTGCCACCGCCCTGGCTCTCTCCTACAATGAGCAGTTCTTC. It codes for CATALALSYNEQFF.